This TCR beta chain appears in the sequencing data of a study of post-analysis software for immune sequencing data. The TCR beta cDNA libraries contained unique molecular identifiers. One entry per CDR3 protein, called by TCRdb with MiXCR from the PCR reads. Of 500,000 to 600,000 distinct CDR3 sequences in the sample, roughly 40% were seen once. This clonotype appeared a few times. Its cognate antigen is unknown. Study-wide points: About five TRBV segments appeared more often in patients than in controls, and TRBV5-6, TRBV5-1 and TRBV20-1 were among these.

Germline V gene data show CDR1 as KGHSH and CDR2 as LQKENI. V was cut by 5 bases and J by 2 bases, with 12 bases left in between. The CDR3 is 14 residues long. The chain recombines TRBV18 with TRBJ1-1; D gene ambiguous. Sequencing used blood. This receptor was identified in a girl aged 5-17 years with multiple sclerosis. The CDR3 nucleotides are TGTGCCAGCTCAAAGGGAGATTTCAACACTGAAGCTTTCTTT. The encoded protein is CASSKGDFNTEAFF.